These 18 T cell receptor beta chains originate from one sample sequenced in a study of blood T cell repertoires in COVID-19 (dated by TCRdb to 2019 to 2021). Library preparation was by the immunoSEQ multiplex PCR assay. The immuneACCESS repertoire file appears here via TCRdb, limited to in-frame rearrangements. These files lack a portion of the clones; in checked studies, under half of the deficit traces to unresolved V genes, and the cause of the others is not known. Counted in this sample were approximately 300,000 clones; around 86% of them appeared once. Of the sample, 3.5% to 5% is held by the ten largest clones. Sequencing was performed on PBMCs or T cells enriched from blood (not recorded which). The receptors derive from a man aged 30 to 45 who had recovered from COVID-19.

The chain joins TRBV2 to TRBJ1-5, with a weak D call TRBD1 (6 bases). Trimming shortened V by 2 bases and J by 2 bases, and 22 bases separated the two germline ends. Germline V gene data show CDR1 as SNHLY and CDR2 as FYNNEI. The CDR3 consists of 19 residues. The CDR3 DNA follows: TGTGCCAGCAGTGAATGGGCCCCTTTGATGGGGGCCGGCAATCAGCCCCAGCATTTT. It codes for CASSEWAPLMGAGNQPQHF. The full variable domain, its missing parts supplied by reference TRBV2 and TRBJ1-5, is EPEVTQTPSHQVTQMGQEVILRCVPISNHLYFYWYRQILGQKVEFLVSFYNNEISEKSEIFDDQFSVERPDGSNFTLKIRSTKLEDSAMYFCASSEWAPLMGAGNQPQHFGDGTRLSIL.

This chain joins TRBV5-4 and TRBJ2-5, with 9 bases identical to TRBD1. The J segment lost 5 bases and the V segment lost 3 bases, leaving 11 bases of the junction unmatched. The CDR3 has 16 residues. Germline CDR1 is SGHNT and CDR2 is YYREEE (reference sequence). The CDR3: CASSSSTGGPRETQYF. In nucleotides, the CDR3 is TGTGCCAGCAGCTCCTCCACAGGGGGCCCTCGGGAGACCCAGTACTTC.

V usage is TRBV30 and J usage is TRBJ2-4; D might be TRBD1 (6 bases). Germline V gene data show CDR1 as GTSNPN and CDR2 as SVGIG (reference sequence). Trimming shortened V by 3 bases and J by 9 bases, and 15 bases separated the two germline ends. The CDR3 has 13 amino acids. In DNA, the CDR3 is TGTGCCTGGAGGGAAGGGGGATACAGCATTCAGTACTTC. Its protein is CAWREGGYSIQYF.

The chain has TRBV5-1 and TRBJ2-1; 8 nucleotides line up with TRBD2. The J segment lost 0 bases and the V segment lost 2 bases, leaving 4 bases of the junction unmatched. The CDR3 spans 16 residues. The germline CDR1 and CDR2 sequences are SGHRS and YFSETQ. This CDR3 reads CASSLLAGSSYNEQFF. CDR3 in DNA: TGCGCCAGCAGCTTATTAGCGGGGAGCTCCTACAATGAGCAGTTCTTC.

V gene TRBV24-1 combines with J gene TRBJ2-3; 15 bases line up with TRBD2. This CDR3 region has 18 residues. From germline, CDR1 is KGHDR and CDR2 SFDVKD. V dropped 3 bases and J dropped 6; count of bases not matched to a gene: 9. CDR3 DNA sequence: TGTGCCACCAGTGATCCTGGGACTAGCGGGAGGACAACGGATACGCAGTATTTT. This encodes CATSDPGTSGRTTDTQYF.

V usage is TRBV2 and J usage is TRBJ1-3, with 7 bases fitting TRBD1. This CDR3 comprises 16 residues. Germline CDR1 is SNHLY and CDR2 is FYNNEI. The ends lost 8 bases at V and 2 bases at J; junction bases unmatched: 12. For the CDR3, the DNA is TGTGCCAGCGAGCCCGCCTTAACAGGGGCTGGAAACACCATATATTTT. The encoded protein is CASEPALTGAGNTIYF.

The chain employs TRBV10-3 and TRBJ2-7; D is ambiguous. Germline V gene data show CDR1 as ENHRY and CDR2 as SYGVKD. The CDR3 loop spans 14 amino acids. Deletions cut 3 bases from V and 1 base from J, with 10 bases between. CDR3: CAISDSSSSYEQYF. The CDR3 nucleotides read TGTGCCATCAGTGATTCCAGTTCTTCCTACGAGCAGTACTTC.

The rearrangement uses TRBV3-1 (or the pseudogene TRBV3-2) and TRBJ1-2, with D tentatively TRBD1 (5 bases). The CDR3 sequence is 15 residues long. V was trimmed by 1 base and J by 1 base, leaving 10 bases between them. Germline V gene lookup returns CDR1 LGHDT and CDR2 YNNKEL (reference sequence). The CDR3 here is CASSQGRDYNYGYTF. The CDR3, as DNA: TGTGCCAGCAGCCAAGGCAGGGATTATAACTATGGCTACACCTTC.

This clone was recorded only once. This chain connects TRBV6-6 to TRBJ2-7, with D uncertain. The CDR3 spans 12 residues. Germline CDR1 reads MNHNY; CDR2 reads SVGAGI (reference sequence). Trimming stripped 2 bases from V and 6 bases from J, with 8 bases between. CDR3 amino acids: CASSYTNVEQYF. Written as DNA, the CDR3 is TGTGCCAGCAGTTACACAAATGTCGAGCAGTACTTC.

The chain has TRBV29-1 and TRBJ2-6; 9 bases align to TRBD1. Germline values: CDR1 SQVTM, CDR2 ANQGSEA. Germline trimming cut 0 bases from V and 0 bases from J; bases unmatched to any gene: 12. This CDR3 has 20 amino acids. The CDR3 is CSVEDYGLGTGRSGANVLTF. CDR3 DNA sequence: TGCAGCGTTGAAGATTATGGTTTAGGGACAGGGCGCTCTGGGGCCAACGTCCTGACTTTC.

The V gene is TRBV5-1, the J gene TRBJ1-1; tentative D call: TRBD1 (5 bases). Germline CDR1 SGHRS, CDR2 YFSETQ. The CDR3 runs to 13 residues. V lost 2 bases to trimming and J lost 3 bases, with 8 bases between them. The DNA for the CDR3 is TGCGCCAGCAGCTTTGGAGGGGACACTGAAGCTTTCTTT. It codes for CASSFGGDTEAFF.

In its sample, this clone was seen a few times. Other DNA sequences in this sample translate to the same CDR3. The chain combines TRBV28 with TRBJ1-6; TRBD1 matches at 7 bases. The V gene's germline CDR1 is MDHEN and CDR2 SYDVKM. Trimming cost V 8 bases and J 0 bases; bases outside gene matches: 4. The CDR3 runs 15 residues. The CDR3 DNA sequence: TGTGCCAGCTCGACAGGGAGCTCCTATAATTCACCCCTCCACTTT. Encoded protein: CASSTGSSYNSPLHF.

V is TRBV11-3 and J is TRBJ1-1; 8 bases map to TRBD1. J gave up 7 bases and V 6 bases, and 10 bases lay outside the gene matches. Germline V gene lookup returns CDR1 SGHNT and CDR2 YENEEA. The CDR3 runs 14 residues. This CDR3 is CASRDRVGIGEAFF. CDR3 in DNA: TGTGCCAGCAGGGACAGGGTTGGGATCGGTGAAGCTTTCTTT. Complete variable domain (other parts from reference TRBV11-3 and TRBJ1-1): EAGVVQSPRYKIIEKKQPVAFWCNPISGHNTLYWYLQNLGQGPELLIRYENEEAVDDSQLPKDRFSAERLKGVDSTLKIQPAELGDSAVYLCASRDRVGIGEAFFGQGTRLTVV.

The V and J genes are TRBV11-2 and TRBJ1-2; possible D gene TRBD1, 5 bases. The CDR3 is 14 amino acids. The germline gives CDR1 SGHAT, CDR2 FQNNGV. V was pared by 5 bases and J by 2 bases, with 12 bases between. The DNA for the CDR3 is TGTGCCAGCAGCGTTCAGGGTGGGAACTATGGCTACACCTTC. Translating it yields CASSVQGGNYGYTF.

The gene calls are TRBV4-2 and TRBJ1-6; the D is unclear. In germline, CDR1 is LGHNA, CDR2 YNFKEQ. The CDR3 consists of 15 residues. V shed 0 bases and J shed 7 bases, with 10 bases lying between them. The CDR3 DNA reads TGTGCCAGCAGCCAAGATAAGACACAGAATTCACCCCTCCACTTT. As protein: CASSQDKTQNSPLHF.

The chain recombines TRBV10-2 with TRBJ2-1; 8 positions match TRBD2. The CDR3 totals 13 residues. The V gene's germline CDR1 is WSHSY and CDR2 SAAADI. V was pared by 7 bases and J by 5 bases, with 4 bases of the junction left unmatched. CDR3 amino acids: CASKTSGHNEQFF. Written as DNA, the CDR3 is TGCGCCAGCAAAACTAGCGGACACAATGAGCAGTTCTTC.

The chain is built from TRBV19 and TRBJ1-1; D is possibly TRBD1 (6 bases). The CDR3 sequence is 15 residues long. The V end was cut by 0 bases, the J end by 2 bases, with 10 bases between. The V gene's germline CDR1 is LNHDA and CDR2 SQIVND (reference sequence). The CDR3 DNA reads TGTGCCAGTAGTATAGACAGGGGTGAAAACACTGAAGCTTTCTTT. It encodes CASSIDRGENTEAFF.

The CDR3 DNA reads as TGCGCCAGCAGCCAATTCGGCGGGGGGCTCCACAATGAGCAGTTCTTC. Translation: CASSQFGGGLHNEQFF. This chain joins TRBV4-1 and TRBJ2-1, with 8 positions matching TRBD2. Germline V gives CDR1 MGHRA, CDR2 YSYEKL. The junction had 8 bases not matched to a gene; V was cut back by 2 bases and J by 5 bases. The CDR3 has 16 residues.